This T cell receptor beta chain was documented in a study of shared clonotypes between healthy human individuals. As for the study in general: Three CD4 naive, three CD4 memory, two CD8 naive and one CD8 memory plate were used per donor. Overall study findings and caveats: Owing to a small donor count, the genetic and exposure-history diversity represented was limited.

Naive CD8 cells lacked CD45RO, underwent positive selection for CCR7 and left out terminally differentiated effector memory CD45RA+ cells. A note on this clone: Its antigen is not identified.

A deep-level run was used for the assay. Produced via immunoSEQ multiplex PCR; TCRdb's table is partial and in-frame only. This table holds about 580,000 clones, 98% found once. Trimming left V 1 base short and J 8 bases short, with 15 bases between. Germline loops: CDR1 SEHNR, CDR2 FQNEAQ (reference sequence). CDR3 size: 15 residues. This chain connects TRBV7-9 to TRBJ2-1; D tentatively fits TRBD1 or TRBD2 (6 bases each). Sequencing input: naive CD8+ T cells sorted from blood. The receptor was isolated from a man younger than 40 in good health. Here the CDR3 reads CASSLEGGMFDEQFF. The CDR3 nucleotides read TGTGCCAGCAGCTTAGAGGGGGGCATGTTTGATGAGCAGTTCTTC.